The 2 T cell receptor beta chains below come from one sample, sequenced in a study of a mutant IDH1 vaccine in newly diagnosed glioma. Antigens for these TCRs are unknown. Assay: immunoSEQ multiplex PCR; the TCRdb copy retains only in-frame clones and omits some. The sample holds about 60,000 clones, 84% seen once. Time point specified: week 23, last vaccination. All doses held 300 ug of mutant IDH1 20-mer peptide, with topical imiquimod. The sequencing here drew on PBMCs, taken from a glioma patient whose treatment included an IDH1 peptide vaccine. The receptors derive from a man aged 18 to 35 with glioma.

V gene TRBV7-2 combines with J gene TRBJ2-5, with TRBD1 identical over 9 bases. Trimming at V came to 5 bases and at J to 4 bases, leaving 8 bases not matched to a gene. This CDR3 comprises 15 residues. The germline V gene has CDR1 SGHTA and CDR2 FQGNSA. The CDR3 reads CASSPQGQGIETQYF. CDR3 nucleotides: TGTGCCAGCAGCCCCCAGGGACAGGGAATAGAGACCCAGTACTTC.

The chain combines TRBV7-2 with TRBJ2-3; no firm D call. Trimming cost V 3 bases and J 6 bases, with 10 bases left between them. Germline lookup yields CDR1 SGHTA and CDR2 FQGNSA. The CDR3 consists of 13 residues. The DNA of the CDR3 is TGTGCCAGCAGCTTGGTCCGAGCGGATACGCAGTATTTT. Protein product: CASSLVRADTQYF.